The 9 T cell receptor beta chains reported below all come from one sample, sequenced in a study of T-cell memory formation after mild COVID-19. Each CDR3 protein is one row after TCRdb ran MiXCR on the 5' RACE reads. The data hold about 390,000 distinct CDR3 sequences, with approximately 16% observed a single time. The sample comprised PBMCs or a T cell subset sorted from them (not recorded which). The receptor source for this set is a man aged 18 to 29 who had mild COVID-19 (a few samples of this study predate the infection). Cell type and time point are not known.

This clonotype was counted ten times or more. V is TRBV11-2 and J is TRBJ2-2, with unresolved D. This CDR3 is 11 amino acids long. The ends were cut back, 7 bases at V and 2 bases at J, with 2 bases in the middle. Looked up from germline, CDR1 is SGHAT and CDR2 is FQNNGV. CDR3 nucleotides: TGTGCCAGCACCAACACCGGGGAGCTGTTTTTT. As protein: CASTNTGELFF.

This clonotype was found a few times. This chain uses TRBV6-6 with TRBJ1-1, with D unresolved. The germline CDR1 and CDR2 sequences are MNHNY and SVGAGI (reference sequence). The ends were cut back, 10 bases at V and 2 bases at J, with 5 bases in the middle. The CDR3 is 10 amino acids. The DNA of the CDR3 is TGTGCCACCCTTAACACTGAAGCTTTCTTT. It translates to CATLNTEAFF.

This clonotype appeared a few times. This sequence joins TRBV7-2 and TRBJ2-5; unclear D gene. The CDR3 is 14 amino acids. The V gene lost 6 bases and the J gene lost 7 bases, with 18 bases spanning the gap. Germline loops: CDR1 SGHTA, CDR2 FQGNSA. DNA of the CDR3: TGTGCCAGCAGTCTCGAAGGTAGTTCAGGGACCCAGTACTTC. Its translation is CASSLEGSSGTQYF. The variable domain in full, with the rest retrieved from reference TRBV7-2 and TRBJ2-5, is GAGVSQSPSNKVTEKGKDVELRCDPISGHTALYWYRQSLGQGLEFLIYFQGNSAPDKSGLPSDRFSAERTGGSVSTLTIQRTQQEDSAVYLCASSLEGSSGTQYFGPGTRLLVL.

This clonotype was seen more than once but under ten times. The chain employs TRBV7-2 and TRBJ2-5; D is unclear. This CDR3 has 14 amino acids. In germline, CDR1 is SGHTA, CDR2 FQGNSA. Trimming cost V 5 bases and J 5 bases, with 15 bases left between them. The CDR3 loop is CASSPRRQVETQYF. CDR3 nucleotides: TGTGCCAGCAGCCCCCGCCGGCAGGTGGAGACCCAGTACTTC.

This clonotype has a handful of counts. The chain combines TRBV5-6 with TRBJ1-4; maybe TRBD1 (5 bases). CDR1 and CDR2 from the germline V gene are SGHDT and YYEEEE. V was cut by 2 bases and J by 7 bases, with 18 bases left in between. There are 16 residues in the CDR3. In nucleotides, the CDR3 is TGTGCCAGCAGCTTTGGTGGGCAGGGCGGACGTGAAAAACTGTTTTTT. Amino acid sequence: CASSFGGQGGREKLFF.

In this sample, this clonotype turned up a few times. The chain carries TRBV5-1 and TRBJ2-7; D unclear. The germline V and J ends were trimmed by 5 bases and 4 bases, with 10 bases remaining between them. CDR1 and CDR2 (germline): SGHRS, YFSETQ. The CDR3 contains 12 residues. DNA of the CDR3: TGCGCCAGCAGGTCGGATCGGTACGAGCAGTACTTC. Residues: CASRSDRYEQYF.

The chain links TRBV7-2 to TRBJ1-2; D gene uncertain. The CDR3 totals 14 residues. The V end was cut by 1 base, the J end by 8 bases, with 14 bases between. The germline CDR1 and CDR2 sequences are SGHTA and FQGNSA. CDR3 sequence: CASSLGRQSPGYTF. The CDR3 nucleotides are TGTGCCAGCAGCTTAGGTCGGCAGTCCCCGGGCTACACCTTC.

This clonotype was seen at least ten times. The rearrangement joins TRBV7-3 to TRBJ2-3, with D hard to call. The CDR3 is made up of 13 amino acids. CDR1 and CDR2 from the germline V gene are SGHTA and FQGTGA. V shed 1 base and J shed 4 bases, with 6 bases lying between them. The CDR3 region is CASSLKPADTQYF. The CDR3 DNA is TGTGCCAGCAGCTTAAAGCCGGCAGATACGCAGTATTTT.

V usage is TRBV9 and J usage is TRBJ2-5; D is perhaps TRBD1 or TRBD2 (6 bases each). Trimming shortened V by 0 bases and J by 5 bases, and 17 bases separated the two germline ends. The CDR3 has 16 residues. Germline V gene sequence: CDR1 SGDLS, CDR2 YYNGEE. The CDR3: CASSVGVGGTGETQYF. CDR3 nucleotides: TGTGCCAGCAGCGTAGGTGTAGGGGGGACTGGGGAGACCCAGTACTTC.